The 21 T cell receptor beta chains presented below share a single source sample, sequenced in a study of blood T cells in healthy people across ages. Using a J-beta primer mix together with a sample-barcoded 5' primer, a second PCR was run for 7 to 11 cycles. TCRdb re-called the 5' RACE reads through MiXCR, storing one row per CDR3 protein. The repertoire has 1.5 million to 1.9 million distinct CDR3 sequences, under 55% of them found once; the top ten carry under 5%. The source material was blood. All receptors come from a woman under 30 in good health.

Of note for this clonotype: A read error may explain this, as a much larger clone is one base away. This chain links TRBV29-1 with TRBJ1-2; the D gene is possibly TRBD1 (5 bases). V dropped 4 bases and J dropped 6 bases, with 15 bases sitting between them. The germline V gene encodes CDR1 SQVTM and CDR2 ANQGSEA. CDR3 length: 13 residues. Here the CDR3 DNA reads TGCAGCGTTGCGGGGGTCCTAAGGGATGGCTACACCTTC. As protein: CSVAGVLRDGYTF.

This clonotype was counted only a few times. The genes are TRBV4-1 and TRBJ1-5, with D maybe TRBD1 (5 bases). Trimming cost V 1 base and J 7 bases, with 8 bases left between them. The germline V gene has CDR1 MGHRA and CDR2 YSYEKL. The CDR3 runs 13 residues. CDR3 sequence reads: CASSQADRQPQHF. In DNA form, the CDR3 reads TGCGCCAGCAGCCAAGCCGACAGACAGCCCCAGCATTTT.

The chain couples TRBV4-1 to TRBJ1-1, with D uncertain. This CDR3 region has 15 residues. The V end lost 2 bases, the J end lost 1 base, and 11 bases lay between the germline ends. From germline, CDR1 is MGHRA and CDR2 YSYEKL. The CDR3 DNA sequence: TGCGCCAGCAGCCAAACTACCTTCGGGAACACTGAAGCTTTCTTT. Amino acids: CASSQTTFGNTEAFF.

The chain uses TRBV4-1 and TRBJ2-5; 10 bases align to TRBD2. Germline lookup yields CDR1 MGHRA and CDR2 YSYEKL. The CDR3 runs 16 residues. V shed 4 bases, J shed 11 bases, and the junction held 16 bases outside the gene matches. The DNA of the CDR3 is TGCGCCAGCAGCCTATTCAGCGGGGGGGCCAACAATGAGCAGTACTTC. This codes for CASSLFSGGANNEQYF.

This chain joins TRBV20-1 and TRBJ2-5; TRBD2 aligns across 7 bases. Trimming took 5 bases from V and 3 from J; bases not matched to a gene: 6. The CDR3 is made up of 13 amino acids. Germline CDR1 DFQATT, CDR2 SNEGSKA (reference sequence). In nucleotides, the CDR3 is TGCAGTGCTGGGAGGGGCCGAAAAGAGACCCAGTACTTC. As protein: CSAGRGRKETQYF.

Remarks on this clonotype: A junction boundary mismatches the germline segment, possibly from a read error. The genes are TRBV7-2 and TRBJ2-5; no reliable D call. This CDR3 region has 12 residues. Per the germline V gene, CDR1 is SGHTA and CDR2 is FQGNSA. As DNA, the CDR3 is TGTGCCTGCAGCTTAATGAAAGAGACCCAGTACTTC. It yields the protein CACSLMKETQYF.

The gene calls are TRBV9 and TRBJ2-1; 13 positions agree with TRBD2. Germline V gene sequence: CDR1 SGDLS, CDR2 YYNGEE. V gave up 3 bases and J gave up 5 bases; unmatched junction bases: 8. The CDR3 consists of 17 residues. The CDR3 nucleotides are TGTGCCAGCAGCGCCAAGGGGGGACTAGCGGGAAACAATGAGCAGTTCTTC. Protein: CASSAKGGLAGNNEQFF. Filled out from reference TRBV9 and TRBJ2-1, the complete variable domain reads DSGVTQTPKHLITATGQRVTLRCSPRSGDLSVYWYQQSLDQGLQFLIQYYNGEERAKGNILERFSAQQFPDLHSELNLSSLELGDSALYFCASSAKGGLAGNNEQFFGPGTRLTVL.

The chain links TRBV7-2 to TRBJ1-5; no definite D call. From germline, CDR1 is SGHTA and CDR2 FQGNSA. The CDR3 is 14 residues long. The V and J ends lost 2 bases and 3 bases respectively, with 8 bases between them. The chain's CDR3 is CASSLLAANQPQHF. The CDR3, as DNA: TGTGCCAGCAGCTTACTGGCAGCCAATCAGCCCCAGCATTTT.

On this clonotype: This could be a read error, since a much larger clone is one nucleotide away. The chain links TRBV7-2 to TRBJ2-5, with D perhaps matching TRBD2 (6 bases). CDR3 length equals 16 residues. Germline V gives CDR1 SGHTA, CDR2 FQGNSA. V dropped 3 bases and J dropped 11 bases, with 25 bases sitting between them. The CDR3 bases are TGTGCCAGCAGCTTTCTGCTAGCGAGCTCCTACAATGAGCAGTACTTC. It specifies CASSFLLASSYNEQYF. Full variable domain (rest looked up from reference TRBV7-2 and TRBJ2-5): GAGVSQSPSNKVTEKGKDVELRCDPISGHTALYWYRQSLGQGLEFLIYFQGNSAPDKSGLPSDRFSAERTGGSVSTLTIQRTQQEDSAVYLCASSFLLASSYNEQYFGPGTRLLVL.

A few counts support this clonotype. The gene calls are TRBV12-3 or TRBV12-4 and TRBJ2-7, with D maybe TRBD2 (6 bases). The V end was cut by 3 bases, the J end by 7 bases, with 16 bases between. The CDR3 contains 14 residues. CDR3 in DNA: TGTGCCAGCAGTTTGGGCGGGACCGACTGGGAGCAGTACTTC. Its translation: CASSLGGTDWEQYF.

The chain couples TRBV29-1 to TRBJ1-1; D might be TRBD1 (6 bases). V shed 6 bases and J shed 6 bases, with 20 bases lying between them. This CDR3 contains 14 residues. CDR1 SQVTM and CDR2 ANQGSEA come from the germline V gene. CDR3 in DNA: TGCAGCGTGGCTGACACAGGGTTCGTACCTGAAGCTTTCTTT. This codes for CSVADTGFVPEAFF.

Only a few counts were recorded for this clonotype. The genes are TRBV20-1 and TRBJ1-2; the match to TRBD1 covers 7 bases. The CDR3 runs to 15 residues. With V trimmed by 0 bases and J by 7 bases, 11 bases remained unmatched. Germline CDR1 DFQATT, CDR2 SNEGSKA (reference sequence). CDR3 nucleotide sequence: TGCAGTGCTAGAGAAATCAGGGGGGGTAGTGGTGGCTACACCTTC. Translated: CSAREIRGGSGGYTF.

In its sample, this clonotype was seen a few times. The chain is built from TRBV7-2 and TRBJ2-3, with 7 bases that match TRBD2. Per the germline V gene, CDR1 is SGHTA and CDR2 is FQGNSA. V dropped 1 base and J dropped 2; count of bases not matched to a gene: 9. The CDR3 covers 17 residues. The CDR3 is CASSLDAAGSPTDTQYF. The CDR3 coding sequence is TGTGCCAGCAGCTTAGACGCAGCGGGGTCTCCCACAGATACGCAGTATTTT.

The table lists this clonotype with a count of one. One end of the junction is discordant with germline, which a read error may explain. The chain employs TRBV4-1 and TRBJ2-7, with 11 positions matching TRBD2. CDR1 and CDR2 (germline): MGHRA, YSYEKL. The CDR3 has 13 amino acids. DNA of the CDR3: TGCGCCAGCAGCCAAATAGCGGGGGGGGAGCAGCACTTC. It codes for CASSQIAGGEQHF.

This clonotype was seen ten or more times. This CDR3 is CASSLNAAEQFF. Written as DNA, the CDR3 is TGTGCCAGCAGCTTAAACGCTGCTGAGCAGTTCTTC. The chain uses TRBV7-2 and TRBJ2-1; D is ambiguous. The V end was cut by 2 bases, the J end by 9 bases, with 8 bases between. Germline V gene lookup returns CDR1 SGHTA and CDR2 FQGNSA. CDR3 length: 12 residues.

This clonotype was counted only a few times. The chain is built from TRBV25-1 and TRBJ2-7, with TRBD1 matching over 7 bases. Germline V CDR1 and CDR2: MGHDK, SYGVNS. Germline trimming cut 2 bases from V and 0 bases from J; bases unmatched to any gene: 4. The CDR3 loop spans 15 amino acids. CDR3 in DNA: TGTGCCAGCAGTGAAAAGAGGGACAGCTCCTACGAGCAGTACTTC. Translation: CASSEKRDSSYEQYF.

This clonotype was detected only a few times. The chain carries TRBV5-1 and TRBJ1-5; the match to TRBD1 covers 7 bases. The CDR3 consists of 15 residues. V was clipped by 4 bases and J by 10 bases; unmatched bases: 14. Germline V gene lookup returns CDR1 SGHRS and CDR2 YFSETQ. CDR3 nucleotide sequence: TGCGCCAGCAGCCTGACCGAGGGGGCACGAGGACCCCAGCATTTT. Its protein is CASSLTEGARGPQHF.

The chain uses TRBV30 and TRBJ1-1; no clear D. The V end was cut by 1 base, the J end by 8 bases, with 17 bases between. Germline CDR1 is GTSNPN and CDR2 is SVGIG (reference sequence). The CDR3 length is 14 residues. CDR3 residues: CAWSDPRKAREAFF. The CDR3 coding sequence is TGTGCCTGGAGTGACCCCAGGAAGGCCAGGGAAGCTTTCTTT. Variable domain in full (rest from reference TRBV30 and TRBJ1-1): SQTIHQWPATLVQPVGSPLSLECTVEGTSNPNLYWYRQAAGRGLQLLFYSVGIGQISSEVPQNLSASRPQDRQFILSSKKLLLSDSGFYLCAWSDPRKAREAFFGQGTRLTVV.

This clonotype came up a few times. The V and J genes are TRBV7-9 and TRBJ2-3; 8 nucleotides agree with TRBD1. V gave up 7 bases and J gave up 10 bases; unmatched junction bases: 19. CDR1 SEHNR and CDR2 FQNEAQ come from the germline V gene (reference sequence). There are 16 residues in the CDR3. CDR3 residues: CASKIVGQAVERAQYF. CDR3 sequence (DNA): TGTGCCAGCAAAATAGTGGGACAGGCGGTAGAAAGGGCGCAGTATTTT.

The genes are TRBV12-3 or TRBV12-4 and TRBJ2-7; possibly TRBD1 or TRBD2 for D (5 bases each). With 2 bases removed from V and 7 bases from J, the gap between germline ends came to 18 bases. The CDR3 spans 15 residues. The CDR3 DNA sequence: TGTGCCAGCAGTTTATCAGGGACCCTAGGTGAAGAGCAGTACTTC. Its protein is CASSLSGTLGEEQYF.

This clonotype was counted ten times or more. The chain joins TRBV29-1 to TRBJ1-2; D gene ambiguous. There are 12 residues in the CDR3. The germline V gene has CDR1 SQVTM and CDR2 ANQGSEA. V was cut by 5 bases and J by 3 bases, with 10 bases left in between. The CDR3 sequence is CSVLPLDYGYTF. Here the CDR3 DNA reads TGCAGCGTTCTTCCCCTAGACTATGGCTACACCTTC.